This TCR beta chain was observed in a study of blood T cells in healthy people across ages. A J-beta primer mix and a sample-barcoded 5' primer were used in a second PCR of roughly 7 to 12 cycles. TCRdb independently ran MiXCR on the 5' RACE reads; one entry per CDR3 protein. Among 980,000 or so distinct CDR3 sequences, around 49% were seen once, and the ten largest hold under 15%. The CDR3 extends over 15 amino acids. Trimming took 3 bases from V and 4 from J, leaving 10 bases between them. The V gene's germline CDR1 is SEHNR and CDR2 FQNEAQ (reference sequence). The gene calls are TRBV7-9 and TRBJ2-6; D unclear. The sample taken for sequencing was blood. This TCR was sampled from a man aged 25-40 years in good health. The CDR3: CASSFAFGGANVLTF. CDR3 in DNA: TGTGCCAGCAGCTTCGCATTCGGGGGGGCCAACGTCCTGACTTTC.